This entry lists 9 T cell receptor beta chains sequenced from one sample in a study of blood T cell repertoires in COVID-19. Using immunoSEQ multiplex PCR, the repertoire was profiled, and TCRdb retains in-frame clones only, with some absent. The sample comprises 130,000 or so clones, roughly four fifths of which are singletons, and less than 14% rests with the top ten. Sequencing input: peripheral blood. These receptor sequences come from a human donor in a cohort sampled during active COVID-19.

This clone was found a few times. The chain employs TRBV7-6 and TRBJ2-2, with D perhaps matching TRBD1 (6 bases). The CDR3 loop spans 13 amino acids. CDR1 and CDR2 from the germline V gene are SGHVS and FNYEAQ. V dropped 5 bases and J dropped 7 bases, with 11 bases sitting between them. The CDR3 spells CASSLQGHGELFF. Written as DNA, the CDR3 is TGTGCCAGCAGCCTTCAGGGGCACGGGGAGCTGTTTTTT.

The chain joins TRBV9 to TRBJ1-3, with D unresolved. The germline V and J ends were trimmed by 0 bases and 2 bases, with 9 bases remaining between them. Germline V gives CDR1 SGDLS, CDR2 YYNGEE. This CDR3 spans 15 amino acids. The CDR3 region is CASSVATRAGNTIYF. The CDR3 DNA follows: TGTGCCAGCAGCGTAGCTACGAGAGCTGGAAACACCATATATTTT. The variable domain in full, with the rest retrieved from reference TRBV9 and TRBJ1-3, is DSGVTQTPKHLITATGQRVTLRCSPRSGDLSVYWYQQSLDQGLQFLIQYYNGEERAKGNILERFSAQQFPDLHSELNLSSLELGDSALYFCASSVATRAGNTIYFGEGSWLTVV.

The chain is built from TRBV19 and TRBJ1-5; 9 positions match TRBD1. Per germline, CDR1 LNHDA and CDR2 SQIVND (reference sequence). The CDR3 runs 15 residues. V lost 7 bases and J lost 5; bases outside the gene matches: 9. For the CDR3, the DNA is TGTGCCAGTACGAAGGGACAGGGAACACATCAGCCCCAGCATTTT. Residues: CASTKGQGTHQPQHF.

The gene calls are TRBV2 and TRBJ2-2; D is possibly TRBD1 (5 bases). Trimming shortened V by 6 bases and J by 4 bases, and 12 bases separated the two germline ends. This CDR3 is built from 14 residues. From germline, CDR1 is SNHLY and CDR2 FYNNEI. In DNA form, the CDR3 reads TGTGCCAGCAGGGAGACAGCCCTCACCGGGGAGCTGTTTTTT. Translation gives CASRETALTGELFF.

This CDR3 reads CASSLNRAQPQHF. DNA for the CDR3: TGTGCCAGCAGCCTGAACAGGGCCCAGCCCCAGCATTTT. This chain links TRBV27 with TRBJ1-5, with D perhaps TRBD1 (6 bases). CDR3 length: 13 amino acids. In germline, CDR1 is MNHEY, CDR2 SMNVEV (reference sequence). The ends were cut back, 6 bases at V and 7 bases at J, with 13 bases in the middle.

The gene calls are TRBV5-5 and TRBJ1-2; TRBD1 matches 7 bases. CDR3 length: 15 residues. In germline, CDR1 is SGHKS, CDR2 YYEKEE (reference sequence). After removal of 7 bases from V and 4 bases from J, the junction contained 13 bases not matched to a gene. CDR3 region: CASFPNPDRAYGYTF. As DNA, the CDR3 is TGTGCCAGCTTCCCAAATCCAGACAGGGCCTATGGCTACACCTTC.

The chain couples TRBV7-2 to TRBJ2-4; the match to TRBD2 covers 8 bases. Germline V lookup: CDR1 SGHTA, CDR2 FQGNSA. The CDR3 contains 16 residues. Germline trimming cut 1 base from V and 6 bases from J; bases unmatched to any gene: 8. CDR3 nucleotide sequence: TGTGCCAGCAGCTTAGGGGGTAGCGGGGACGGAAACATTCAGTACTTC. This translates into CASSLGGSGDGNIQYF. The whole variable domain, filled in from reference TRBV7-2 and TRBJ2-4, reads GAGVSQSPSNKVTEKGKDVELRCDPISGHTALYWYRQSLGQGLEFLIYFQGNSAPDKSGLPSDRFSAERTGGSVSTLTIQRTQQEDSAVYLCASSLGGSGDGNIQYFGAGTRLSVL.

This clone was seen many times. V gene TRBV7-9 combines with J gene TRBJ1-6, with D maybe TRBD1 (6 bases). Between the trimmed V and J ends, which lost 5 bases and 7 bases, there was a span of 9 bases. CDR1 is SEHNR, CDR2 FQNEAQ, per germline (reference sequence). The CDR3 length is 13 residues. In DNA, the CDR3 is TGTGCCAGCAGCCGCCAGGGGAATTCACCCCTCCACTTT. Protein sequence: CASSRQGNSPLHF. Drawing the rest from reference TRBV7-9 and TRBJ1-6, the complete variable domain is DTGVSQNPRHKITKRGQNVTFRCDPISEHNRLYWYRQTLGQGPEFLTYFQNEAQLEKSRLLSDRFSAERPKGSFSTLEIQRTEQGDSAMYLCASSRQGNSPLHFGNGTRLTVT.

The genes are TRBV5-1 and TRBJ2-1; 8 bases match TRBD1. The V segment lost 4 bases and the J segment 5 bases; nucleotides outside the gene matches: 8. This CDR3 has 15 residues. Germline V lookup: CDR1 SGHRS, CDR2 YFSETQ. This CDR3 reads CASSARDRINNEQFF. The CDR3 nucleotides read TGCGCCAGCAGCGCCCGGGACAGGATAAACAATGAGCAGTTCTTC.